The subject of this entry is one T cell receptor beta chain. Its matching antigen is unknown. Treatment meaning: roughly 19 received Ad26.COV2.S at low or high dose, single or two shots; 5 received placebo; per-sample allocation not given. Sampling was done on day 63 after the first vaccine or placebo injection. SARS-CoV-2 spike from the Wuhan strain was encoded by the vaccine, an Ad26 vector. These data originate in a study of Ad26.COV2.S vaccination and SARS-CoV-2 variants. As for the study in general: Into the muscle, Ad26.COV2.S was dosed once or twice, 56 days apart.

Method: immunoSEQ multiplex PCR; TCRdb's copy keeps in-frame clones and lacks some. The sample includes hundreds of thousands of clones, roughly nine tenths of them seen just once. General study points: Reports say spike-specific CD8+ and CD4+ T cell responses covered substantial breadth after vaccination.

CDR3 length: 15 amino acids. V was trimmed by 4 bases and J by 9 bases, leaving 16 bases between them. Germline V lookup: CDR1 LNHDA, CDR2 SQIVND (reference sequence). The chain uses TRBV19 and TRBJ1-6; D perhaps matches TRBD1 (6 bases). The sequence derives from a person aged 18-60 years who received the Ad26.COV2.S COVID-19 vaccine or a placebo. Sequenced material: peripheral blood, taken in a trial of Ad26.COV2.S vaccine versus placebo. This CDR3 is CASSRDIKEPSPLHF. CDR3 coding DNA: TGTGCCAGTAGTAGGGACATCAAAGAACCTTCACCCCTCCACTTT.